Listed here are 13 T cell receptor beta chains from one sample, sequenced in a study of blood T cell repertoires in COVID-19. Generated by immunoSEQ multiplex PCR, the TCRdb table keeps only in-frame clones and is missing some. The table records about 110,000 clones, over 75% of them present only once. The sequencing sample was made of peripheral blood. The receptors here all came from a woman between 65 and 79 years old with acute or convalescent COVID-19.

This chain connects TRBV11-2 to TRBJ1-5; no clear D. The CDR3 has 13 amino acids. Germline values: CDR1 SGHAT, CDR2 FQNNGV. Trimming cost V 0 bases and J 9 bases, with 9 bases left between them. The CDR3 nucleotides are TGTGCCAGCAGCTTAGATCCCCTGTTGCCCCAGCATTTT. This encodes CASSLDPLLPQHF.

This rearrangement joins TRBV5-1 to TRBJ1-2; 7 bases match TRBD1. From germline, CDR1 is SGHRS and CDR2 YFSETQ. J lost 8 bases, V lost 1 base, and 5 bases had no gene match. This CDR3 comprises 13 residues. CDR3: CASSLTGVAGYTF. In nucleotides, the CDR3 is TGCGCCAGCAGCTTGACAGGGGTGGCGGGCTACACCTTC. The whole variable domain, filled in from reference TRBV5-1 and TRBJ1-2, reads KAGVTQTPRYLIKTRGQQVTLSCSPISGHRSVSWYQQTPGQGLQFLFEYFSETQRNKGNFPGRFSGRQFSNSRSEMNVSTLELGDSALYLCASSLTGVAGYTFGSGTRLTVV.

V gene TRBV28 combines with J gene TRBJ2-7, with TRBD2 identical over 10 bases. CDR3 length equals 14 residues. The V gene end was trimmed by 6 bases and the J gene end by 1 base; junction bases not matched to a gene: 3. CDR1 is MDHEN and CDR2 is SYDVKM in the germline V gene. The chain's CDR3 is CASRKTSGSYEQYF. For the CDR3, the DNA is TGTGCCAGCAGAAAGACTAGCGGGTCCTACGAGCAGTACTTC. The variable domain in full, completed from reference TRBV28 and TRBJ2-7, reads DVKVTQSSRYLVKRTGEKVFLECVQDMDHENMFWYRQDPGLGLRLIYFSYDVKMKEKGDIPEGYSVSREKKERFSLILESASTNQTSMYLCASRKTSGSYEQYFGPGTRLTVT.

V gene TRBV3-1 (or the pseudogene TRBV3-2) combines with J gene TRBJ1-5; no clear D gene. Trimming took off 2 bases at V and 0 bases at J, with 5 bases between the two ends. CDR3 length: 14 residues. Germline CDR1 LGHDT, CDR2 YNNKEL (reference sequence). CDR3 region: CASSQIFSNQPQHF. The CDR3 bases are TGTGCCAGCAGCCAAATCTTTAGCAATCAGCCCCAGCATTTT.

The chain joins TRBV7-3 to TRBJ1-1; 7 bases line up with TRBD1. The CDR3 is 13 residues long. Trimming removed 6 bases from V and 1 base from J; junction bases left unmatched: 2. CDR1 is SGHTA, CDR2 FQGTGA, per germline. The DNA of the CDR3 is TGTGCCAGCAGAGGACAGGCGAACACTGAAGCTTTCTTT. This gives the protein CASRGQANTEAFF. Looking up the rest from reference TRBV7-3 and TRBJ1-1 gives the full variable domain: GAGVSQTPSNKVTEKGKYVELRCDPISGHTALYWYRQSLGQGPEFLIYFQGTGAADDSGLPNDRFFAVRPEGSVSTLKIQRTERGDSAVYLCASRGQANTEAFFGQGTRLTVV.

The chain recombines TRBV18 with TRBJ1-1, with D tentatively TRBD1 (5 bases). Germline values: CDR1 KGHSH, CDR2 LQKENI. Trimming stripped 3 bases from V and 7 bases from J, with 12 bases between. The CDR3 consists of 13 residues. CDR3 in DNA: TGTGCCAGCTCACCTGACAGAAACCTTGAAGCTTTCTTT. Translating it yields CASSPDRNLEAFF.

The chain's CDR3 is CASSSRPDRGNIQYF. The CDR3 coding sequence is TGCGCCAGCAGCTCGCGACCGGACAGGGGAAACATTCAGTACTTC. This chain links TRBV5-1 with TRBJ2-4, with 9 positions matching TRBD1. V shed 3 bases and J 6 bases; nucleotides not matched to a gene: 7. Germline CDR1 SGHRS, CDR2 YFSETQ. This CDR3 region has 15 residues.

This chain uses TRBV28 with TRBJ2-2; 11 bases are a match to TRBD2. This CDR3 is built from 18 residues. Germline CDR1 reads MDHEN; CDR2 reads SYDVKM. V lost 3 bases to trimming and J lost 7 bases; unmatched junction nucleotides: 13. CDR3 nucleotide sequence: TGTGCCAGCAGTTTGTGGAGACTAGCGGGAAATCGGATCGGGGAGCTGTTTTTT. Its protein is CASSLWRLAGNRIGELFF.

The CDR3 DNA reads TGTGCCAGCTCACCCCCGGGTAGAGATACGCAGTATTTT. It is translated as CASSPPGRDTQYF. V and J are TRBV18 and TRBJ2-3; no clear D. The V gene's germline CDR1 is KGHSH and CDR2 LQKENI. The CDR3 loop spans 13 amino acids. The V end was cut by 3 bases, the J end by 5 bases, with 9 bases between.

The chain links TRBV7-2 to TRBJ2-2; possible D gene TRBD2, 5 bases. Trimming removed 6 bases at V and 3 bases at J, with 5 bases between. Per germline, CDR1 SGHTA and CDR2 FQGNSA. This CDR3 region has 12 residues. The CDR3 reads CASRRDTGELFF. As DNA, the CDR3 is TGTGCCAGCAGGAGGGACACCGGGGAGCTGTTTTTT.

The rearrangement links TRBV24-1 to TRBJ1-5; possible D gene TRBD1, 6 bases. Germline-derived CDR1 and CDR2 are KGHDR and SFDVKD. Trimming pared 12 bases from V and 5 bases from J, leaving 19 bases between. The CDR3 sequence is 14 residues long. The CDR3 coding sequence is TGTGCCTCAGCCAGCAGGGGCCAGCATCAGCCCCAGCATTTT. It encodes CASASRGQHQPQHF.

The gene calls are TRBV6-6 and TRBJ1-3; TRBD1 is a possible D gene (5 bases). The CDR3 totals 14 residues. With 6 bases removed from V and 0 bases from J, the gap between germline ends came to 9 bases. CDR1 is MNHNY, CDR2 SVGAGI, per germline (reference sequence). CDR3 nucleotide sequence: TGTGCCAGCAGCGGGGGGAGCTCTGGAAACACCATATATTTT. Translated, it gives CASSGGSSGNTIYF.

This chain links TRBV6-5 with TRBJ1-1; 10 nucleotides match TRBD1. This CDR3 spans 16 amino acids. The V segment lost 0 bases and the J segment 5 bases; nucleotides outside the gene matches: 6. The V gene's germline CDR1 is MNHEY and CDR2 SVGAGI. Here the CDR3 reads CASSYSLDRGLTEAFF. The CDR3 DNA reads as TGTGCCAGCAGTTACTCATTAGACAGGGGGCTAACTGAAGCTTTCTTT.